One and the same sample provided the 28 T cell receptor beta chains below, sequenced in a study of T cells in localized non-small cell lung cancer. Some clones are missing from TCRdb's copy, which holds only in-frame ones; the method was immunoSEQ multiplex PCR. The table records about 9,600 clones, roughly 45% of them present only once. The sequencing used lymph node tissue, collected before any cancer treatment. The receptors here all came from a woman aged 35-70 years with stage I lung adenocarcinoma.

In this sample, this clone turned up a few times. The rearrangement uses TRBV19 and TRBJ1-2; D perhaps matches TRBD1 (5 bases). Trimming removed 4 bases at V and 8 bases at J, with 14 bases between. Germline assignment: CDR1 LNHDA and CDR2 SQIVND (reference sequence). The CDR3 consists of 13 residues. The CDR3 protein is CASSRGTPDGYTF. CDR3 in DNA: TGTGCCAGTAGTAGGGGGACCCCCGACGGCTACACCTTC.

The V gene is TRBV9, the J gene TRBJ2-7; 8 positions agree with TRBD1. V was clipped by 3 bases and J by 0 bases; unmatched bases: 5. Germline CDR1 reads SGDLS; CDR2 reads YYNGEE. This CDR3 spans 15 amino acids. The CDR3 nucleotides read TGTGCCAGCAGCGCCGGGACAGGTCTCTCCTACGAGCAGTACTTC. It encodes CASSAGTGLSYEQYF.

This clone was observed a few times. The chain carries TRBV9 and TRBJ1-2; D is ambiguous. Germline V gene lookup returns CDR1 SGDLS and CDR2 YYNGEE. V was clipped by 5 bases and J by 4 bases, with 24 bases between them. CDR3 length: 17 residues. The CDR3 nucleotides read TGTGCCAGCAGGGCTAAACCGCCCACCCGGGAGGTCTATGGCTACACCTTC. Encoded protein: CASRAKPPTREVYGYTF. Full variable domain (outside the CDR3, taken from reference TRBV9 and TRBJ1-2): DSGVTQTPKHLITATGQRVTLRCSPRSGDLSVYWYQQSLDQGLQFLIQYYNGEERAKGNILERFSAQQFPDLHSELNLSSLELGDSALYFCASRAKPPTREVYGYTFGSGTRLTVV.

This sequence joins TRBV5-1 and TRBJ2-2; 10 bases agree with TRBD2. V shed 2 bases, J shed 1 base, and the junction held 5 bases outside the gene matches. Germline V gene sequence: CDR1 SGHRS, CDR2 YFSETQ. The CDR3 is made up of 17 amino acids. The CDR3 is CASSFITSGKNTGELFF. CDR3 nucleotide sequence: TGCGCCAGCAGCTTTATTACTAGCGGGAAGAACACCGGGGAGCTGTTTTTT. The complete variable domain, with remaining parts taken from reference TRBV5-1 and TRBJ2-2, reads KAGVTQTPRYLIKTRGQQVTLSCSPISGHRSVSWYQQTPGQGLQFLFEYFSETQRNKGNFPGRFSGRQFSNSRSEMNVSTLELGDSALYLCASSFITSGKNTGELFFGEGSRLTVL.

The gene calls are TRBV18 and TRBJ2-3; tentatively, D is TRBD1 (6 bases). Trimming stripped 10 bases from V and 4 bases from J, with 15 bases between. Germline lookup yields CDR1 KGHSH and CDR2 LQKENI. The CDR3 sequence is 13 residues long. The CDR3 spells CATRNRVSDTQYF. CDR3 nucleotide sequence: TGTGCCACCCGAAACAGGGTCTCAGATACGCAGTATTTT.

As regards this clone: Some base is ambiguous or went unread, and X replaces its residue. The V and J genes are TRBV19 and TRBJ2-3; 8 nucleotides agree with TRBD2. Losses at the gene ends were 6 bases for V and 5 bases for J; bases not matched to a gene: 7. Germline CDR1 reads LNHDA; CDR2 reads SQIVND (reference sequence). This CDR3 region has 14 residues. The CDR3 DNA follows: TGTGCCAGTAGCAAGGTACTAGCGGYAGATACGCAGTATTTT. It codes for CASSKVLAXDTQYF.

The rearrangement uses TRBV30 and TRBJ2-3; D ambiguous. The CDR3 extends over 15 amino acids. Germline CDR1 and CDR2: GTSNPN and SVGIG (reference sequence). Trimming shortened V by 2 bases and J by 0 bases, and 12 bases separated the two germline ends. The CDR3 sequence is CAWSTRTTSTDTQYF. In DNA form, the CDR3 reads TGTGCCTGGAGTACGCGGACCACTAGCACAGATACGCAGTATTTT.

In its sample, this clone was seen a few times. The chain has TRBV10-2 and TRBJ1-5, with D uncertain. Looked up from germline, CDR1 is WSHSY and CDR2 is SAAADI. The V gene lost 3 bases and the J gene lost 5 bases, with 5 bases spanning the gap. This CDR3 contains 12 residues. The CDR3: CASSDKDQPQHF. Here the CDR3 DNA reads TGCGCCAGCAGTGATAAGGATCAGCCCCAGCATTTT.

Points on this clone: Mismatch with germline at one junction end may stem from a read error. This chain joins TRBV30 and TRBJ1-2, with unresolved D. The CDR3 is made up of 11 amino acids. CDR1 GTSNPN and CDR2 SVGIG come from the germline V gene (reference sequence). The CDR3 spells CVWSGSRGYTF. The DNA of the CDR3 is TGTGTCTGGAGTGGATCGCGGGGCTACACCTTC.

This chain joins TRBV6-8 and TRBJ1-6, with D maybe TRBD1 (5 bases). The CDR3 has 17 residues. Trimming stripped 2 bases from V and 9 bases from J, with 20 bases between. Germline values: CDR1 MNHGY, CDR2 SAAAGT. The DNA for the CDR3 is TGTGCCAGCAGTTACCTTTATCCGGCGGGGGGAAGTTCACCCCTCCACTTT. This codes for CASSYLYPAGGSSPLHF.

V is TRBV19 and J is TRBJ2-1, with 11 bases aligning to TRBD2. CDR1 LNHDA and CDR2 SQIVND come from the germline V gene (reference sequence). This CDR3 spans 17 amino acids. V lost 3 bases and J lost 4; bases outside the gene matches: 8. The CDR3 reads CASSIIRTSGRYNEQFF. CDR3 DNA: TGTGCCAGTAGTATTATTAGGACTAGCGGGCGGTACAATGAGCAGTTCTTC.

This clone was detected a few times. The rearrangement joins TRBV6-8 to TRBJ1-2, with D maybe TRBD1 (6 bases). The CDR3 length is 14 residues. The V end lost 8 bases, the J end lost 5 bases, and 18 bases lay between the germline ends. Germline lookup yields CDR1 MNHGY and CDR2 SAAAGT. CDR3 sequence: CASLTTGRWYGYTF. The CDR3 DNA follows: TGTGCCAGCCTTACGACAGGCCGGTGGTATGGCTACACCTTC.

The V and J genes are TRBV6-8 and TRBJ2-2; 10 bases fit TRBD1. V trimming: 4 bases; J trimming: 2 bases; junction bases outside the gene matches: 7. CDR3 length equals 17 residues. The germline V gene encodes CDR1 MNHGY and CDR2 SAAAGT. As DNA, the CDR3 is TGTGCCAGCAGTTGGGACAGGGGACATACAAACACCGGGGAGCTGTTTTTT. Its protein product is CASSWDRGHTNTGELFF.

The chain uses TRBV28 and TRBJ1-1; D gene uncertain. V lost 8 bases and J 0 bases, leaving 13 bases between the germline ends. The CDR3 is made up of 14 amino acids. CDR1 is MDHEN, CDR2 SYDVKM, per germline. The CDR3 sequence is CASGPISMNTEAFF. CDR3 bases: TGTGCCAGCGGACCTATTTCAATGAACACTGAAGCTTTCTTT.

The chain is built from TRBV28 and TRBJ2-7, with D uncertain. The ends were cut back, 2 bases at V and 0 bases at J, with 17 bases in the middle. Germline loops: CDR1 MDHEN, CDR2 SYDVKM. The CDR3 sequence is 17 residues long. Here the CDR3 DNA reads TGTGCCAGCAGTTTAAGCCGTCGGTCACTAAGCTCCTACGAGCAGTACTTC. Translating it yields CASSLSRRSLSSYEQYF.

In its sample, this clone was seen once. The chain recombines TRBV30 with TRBJ2-7; D perhaps matches TRBD1 (6 bases). V lost 2 bases, J lost 3 bases, and 14 bases lay in between. This CDR3 is 14 amino acids long. Germline V gene data show CDR1 as GTSNPN and CDR2 as SVGIG (reference sequence). The CDR3 here is CAWSNREPRYEQYF. The CDR3 nucleotides are TGTGCCTGGAGTAACAGGGAGCCTCGCTACGAGCAGTACTTC.

The rearrangement uses TRBV18 and TRBJ1-1; possible D gene TRBD1, 6 bases. CDR3 length equals 13 residues. Germline-derived CDR1 and CDR2 are KGHSH and LQKENI. Trimming cost V 6 bases and J 3 bases, with 11 bases left between them. CDR3 region: CASSEYRDTEAFF. For the CDR3, the DNA is TGTGCCAGCTCCGAGTACAGGGACACTGAAGCTTTCTTT.

In its sample, this clone was seen a few times. The J gene is TRBJ2-2, the V gene TRBV6-8; TRBD1 matches at 9 bases. The V gene end was trimmed by 5 bases and the J gene end by 4 bases; junction bases not matched to a gene: 11. Germline-derived CDR1 and CDR2 are MNHGY and SAAAGT. This CDR3 has 17 amino acids. The CDR3 DNA reads TGTGCCAGCAGTCCTTATTCCGGGACAGGGACCACCGGGGAGCTGTTTTTT. Its protein product is CASSPYSGTGTTGELFF.

This clone showed up just once. The rearrangement links TRBV18 to TRBJ1-2, with 8 bases identical to TRBD1. V trimming: 3 bases; J trimming: 6 bases; junction bases outside the gene matches: 6. Germline V gene data show CDR1 as KGHSH and CDR2 as LQKENI. The length of the CDR3 is 14 residues. CDR3 loop: CASSPTTGGNGYTF. The CDR3, as DNA: TGTGCCAGCTCACCGACTACAGGGGGTAATGGCTACACCTTC.

The chain couples TRBV30 to TRBJ1-5, with 7 bases that match TRBD1. Looked up from germline, CDR1 is GTSNPN and CDR2 is SVGIG (reference sequence). This CDR3 region has 14 residues. The J segment lost 1 base and the V segment lost 5 bases, leaving 5 bases of the junction unmatched. In DNA form, the CDR3 reads TGTGCCTGGGCCGGGACAGCGAGCAATCAGCCCCAGCATTTT. The encoded protein is CAWAGTASNQPQHF.

This clone was seen a handful of times. This chain links TRBV2 with TRBJ2-1; TRBD2 is a possible D gene (6 bases). This CDR3 contains 15 residues. Trimming left V 2 bases short and J 5 bases short, with 13 bases between. Germline V gene data show CDR1 as SNHLY and CDR2 as FYNNEI. CDR3 DNA sequence: TGTGCCAGCAGTGAACGAGTCGCGGGGCACAATGAGCAGTTCTTC. Protein sequence: CASSERVAGHNEQFF.

This clone was seen a handful of times. The chain is built from TRBV18 and TRBJ1-1; TRBD1 matches 7 bases. Trimming cost V 3 bases and J 1 base; bases outside gene matches: 5. The germline V gene has CDR1 KGHSH and CDR2 LQKENI. The CDR3 totals 15 residues. CDR3 nucleotide sequence: TGTGCCAGCTCACCCTTAAGACAGGGGAACACTGAAGCTTTCTTT. This encodes CASSPLRQGNTEAFF.

The chain links TRBV18 to TRBJ1-2, with D unresolved. V was shortened by 0 bases and J by 3 bases, with 8 bases between the two germline ends. CDR3 length: 14 amino acids. Germline CDR1 is KGHSH and CDR2 is LQKENI. The CDR3 DNA reads TGTGCCAGCTCACCACCGTCCCGGGACTATGGCTACACCTTC. The encoded protein is CASSPPSRDYGYTF. Filled out from reference TRBV18 and TRBJ1-2, the complete variable domain reads NAGVMQNPRHLVRRRGQEARLRCSPMKGHSHVYWYRQLPEEGLKFMVYLQKENIIDESGMPKERFSAEFPKEGPSILRIQQVVRGDSAAYFCASSPPSRDYGYTFGSGTRLTVV.

This clone was seen once. The chain is built from TRBV18 and TRBJ1-1; 10 nucleotides match TRBD1. This CDR3 spans 14 amino acids. The J segment lost 5 bases and the V segment lost 3 bases, leaving 3 bases of the junction unmatched. Looked up from germline, CDR1 is KGHSH and CDR2 is LQKENI. The CDR3 here is CASSPTGGLTEAFF. The CDR3 DNA reads as TGTGCCAGCTCACCGACAGGGGGCCTTACTGAAGCTTTCTTT.

V usage is TRBV6-8 and J usage is TRBJ2-7; 7 bases match TRBD1. From germline, CDR1 is MNHGY and CDR2 SAAAGT. The trim removed 5 bases at V and 1 base at J, leaving 8 bases unmatched. The CDR3 spans 15 residues. The DNA for the CDR3 is TGTGCCAGCAGTCGAACAGGGGCCGCATCCTACGAGCAGTACTTC. It translates to CASSRTGAASYEQYF.

The chain employs TRBV14 and TRBJ2-3; 11 bases align to TRBD1. Trimming cost V 6 bases and J 0 bases; bases outside gene matches: 5. There are 16 residues in the CDR3. Germline V gene sequence: CDR1 SGHDN, CDR2 FVKESK. The CDR3 nucleotides read TGTGCCAGCAGTTGGACAGGGGGCCCTAGCACAGATACGCAGTATTTT. It codes for CASSWTGGPSTDTQYF.

This clone has a handful of counts. The chain uses TRBV19 and TRBJ2-7, with TRBD1 matching 7 bases. CDR1 is LNHDA, CDR2 SQIVND, per germline (reference sequence). V lost 4 bases to trimming and J lost 3 bases; unmatched junction nucleotides: 3. The CDR3 totals 13 residues. Written as DNA, the CDR3 is TGTGCCAGTAGTAGGGACAGCAGCTACGAGCAGTACTTC. Translating it yields CASSRDSSYEQYF.

Turning to this clone: The junction departs from germline at one end; a sequencing error may be responsible. This chain connects TRBV28 to TRBJ1-4; no clear D. The CDR3 sequence is 13 residues long. Germline CDR1 is MDHEN and CDR2 is SYDVKM. The CDR3: CTSSLMRAEKLFF. CDR3 sequence (DNA): TGTACCAGCAGTTTAATGCGTGCCGAAAAACTGTTTTTT.